This is a list of T cell receptor beta chains from one sample in a study of beta chain features in type 1 diabetes. The method was immunoSEQ multiplex PCR; TCRdb's version includes in-frame clones alone and lacks a portion of them. The top ten hold around 0.12% of the sample, which has 600,000 to 700,000 clones, approximately 13% seen once. Specimen: naive CD4+ T cells from blood. The receptor set was obtained from a young man with type 1 diabetes. Both conserved end residues are part of each CDR3. D genes are given only for firm matches. Size is omitted from some rows. Given values are once, few, many or a class for expanded clones.

V gene: TRBV5-1; clone size: -; J gene: TRBJ1-4; D gene: -; CDR3 protein: CASSLGQQENEKLFF; CDR3 DNA: TGCGCCAGCAGCTTGGGTCAGCAGGAGAATGAAAAACTGTTTTTT
V gene: TRBV6-5; clone size: few; J gene: TRBJ1-5; D gene: -; CDR3 protein: CASSYERYSNQPQHF; CDR3 DNA: TGTGCCAGCAGTTACGAACGCTATAGCAATCAGCCCCAGCATTTT
V gene: TRBV16; clone size: few; J gene: TRBJ1-2; D gene: TRBD1; CDR3 protein: CASSPGQAYTF; CDR3 DNA: TGTGCCAGCAGCCCAGGACAGGCCTACACCTTC
V gene: TRBV5-1; clone size: few; J gene: TRBJ2-1; D gene: TRBD2; CDR3 protein: CASSLERGVYNEQFF; CDR3 DNA: TGCGCCAGCAGCTTGGAGCGGGGGGTGTACAATGAGCAGTTCTTC
V gene: TRBV15; clone size: -; J gene: TRBJ1-3; D gene: -; CDR3 protein: CATSRDLMAGNTIYF; CDR3 DNA: TGTGCCACCAGCAGAGATTTGATGGCTGGAAACACCATATATTTT
V gene: TRBV6-6; clone size: -; J gene: TRBJ2-3; D gene: -; CDR3 protein: CASSYSAGRSDTQYF; CDR3 DNA: TGTGCCAGCAGTTACTCGGCAGGGCGGTCAGATACGCAGTATTTT
V gene: TRBV10-3; clone size: few; J gene: TRBJ2-5; D gene: -; CDR3 protein: CAISYMRDAQETQYF; CDR3 DNA: TGTGCCATCAGCTATATGCGGGACGCACAAGAGACCCAGTACTTC
V gene: TRBV5-6; clone size: -; J gene: TRBJ1-1; D gene: -; CDR3 protein: CASRMGPQGLNTEAFF; CDR3 DNA: TGTGCCAGCAGGATGGGACCGCAGGGGCTGAACACTGAAGCTTTCTTT
V gene: TRBV7-2; clone size: -; J gene: TRBJ1-2; D gene: -; CDR3 protein: CASTKRGVANYGYTF; CDR3 DNA: TGTGCCAGCACTAAACGGGGGGTAGCTAACTATGGCTACACCTTC
V gene: TRBV6-6; clone size: few; J gene: TRBJ1-2; D gene: TRBD1; CDR3 protein: CASSFGTGGFYGYTF; CDR3 DNA: TGTGCCAGCAGTTTTGGGACAGGGGGCTTCTATGGCTACACCTTC
V gene: TRBV7-9; clone size: -; J gene: TRBJ2-2; D gene: -; CDR3 protein: CASTDNTGELFF; CDR3 DNA: TGTGCCAGTACAGACAACACCGGGGAGCTGTTTTTT
V gene: TRBV5-1; clone size: -; J gene: TRBJ2-5; D gene: -; CDR3 protein: CASSLKETQYF; CDR3 DNA: TGCGCCAGCAGCTTAAAAGAGACCCAGTACTTC
V gene: TRBV6-5; clone size: few; J gene: TRBJ2-7; D gene: -; CDR3 protein: CASSRDQRGPYEQYF; CDR3 DNA: TGTGCCAGCAGCCGCGACCAGAGAGGACCCTACGAGCAGTACTTC
V gene: TRBV5-6; clone size: few; J gene: TRBJ2-1; D gene: -; CDR3 protein: CASSSEGRGEQFF; CDR3 DNA: TGTGCCAGCAGCTCGGAGGGAAGAGGGGAGCAGTTCTTC
V gene: TRBV29-1; clone size: -; J gene: TRBJ2-2; D gene: TRBD1; CDR3 protein: CSVGTGGTGELFF; CDR3 DNA: TGCAGCGTTGGCACAGGGGGAACCGGGGAGCTGTTTTTT
V gene: TRBV28; clone size: few; J gene: TRBJ2-3; D gene: -; CDR3 protein: CASRHRDTDTQYF; CDR3 DNA: TGTGCCAGCAGACACAGGGACACAGATACGCAGTATTTT
V gene: TRBV7-2; clone size: -; J gene: TRBJ2-3; D gene: TRBD2; CDR3 protein: CASSNGLAGAADTQYF; CDR3 DNA: TGTGCCAGCAGCAATGGACTAGCGGGCGCAGCGGATACGCAGTATTTT
V gene: TRBV14; clone size: -; J gene: TRBJ1-1; D gene: -; CDR3 protein: CASSQGQSGAFF; CDR3 DNA: TGTGCCAGCAGCCAAGGGCAGTCCGGAGCTTTCTTT
V gene: TRBV4-3; clone size: few; J gene: TRBJ1-2; D gene: -; CDR3 protein: CASSQVTPANYGYTF; CDR3 DNA: TGCGCCAGCAGCCAAGTAACTCCCGCTAACTATGGCTACACCTTC
V gene: TRBV7-9; clone size: few; J gene: TRBJ2-7; D gene: -; CDR3 protein: CASSLNTLSYEQYF; CDR3 DNA: TGTGCCAGCAGCTTAAACACACTCTCCTACGAGCAGTACTTC
V gene: TRBV4-3; clone size: few; J gene: TRBJ2-7; D gene: -; CDR3 protein: CASSQEISGRPYEQYF; CDR3 DNA: TGCGCCAGCAGCCAAGAGATTTCCGGCAGACCCTACGAGCAGTACTTC
V gene: TRBV2; clone size: few; J gene: TRBJ1-6; D gene: TRBD1; CDR3 protein: CASRVGTVYNSPLHF; CDR3 DNA: TGTGCCAGCAGGGTTGGGACAGTCTATAATTCACCCCTCCACTTT
V gene: TRBV10-3; clone size: -; J gene: TRBJ1-5; D gene: -; CDR3 protein: CAISDHTQPQHF; CDR3 DNA: TGTGCCATCAGTGACCACACTCAGCCCCAGCATTTT
V gene: TRBV30; clone size: few; J gene: TRBJ1-3; D gene: TRBD1; CDR3 protein: CAWSTKQGAGNTIYF; CDR3 DNA: TGTGCCTGGAGTACAAAACAGGGGGCTGGAAACACCATATATTTT
V gene: TRBV7-2; clone size: -; J gene: TRBJ1-2; D gene: TRBD1; CDR3 protein: CASSVTGTDANYGYTF; CDR3 DNA: TGTGCCAGCAGCGTCACGGGGACAGACGCTAACTATGGCTACACCTTC
V gene: TRBV25-1; clone size: -; J gene: TRBJ1-2; D gene: TRBD1; CDR3 protein: CASSAGTDYGYTF; CDR3 DNA: TGTGCCAGCAGTGCGGGGACAGACTATGGCTACACCTTC
V gene: TRBV2; clone size: few; J gene: TRBJ2-7; D gene: -; CDR3 protein: CASSERPGQRYEQYF; CDR3 DNA: TGTGCCAGCAGTGAAAGGCCCGGGCAGCGGTACGAGCAGTACTTC
V gene: TRBV4-2; clone size: -; J gene: TRBJ2-3; D gene: -; CDR3 protein: CASSQDPAEDTDTQYF; CDR3 DNA: TGTGCCAGCAGCCAAGATCCCGCAGAGGACACAGATACGCAGTATTTT